The 21 T cell receptor beta chains below come from one sample, sequenced in a study of T-cell reconstitution after alpha-beta-depleted transplantation in children. The library targeted TCRbeta and was prepared with unique molecular identifiers. MiXCR, run by TCRdb on the PCR reads, gives a single entry per CDR3 protein. The data contain about 540,000 distinct CDR3 sequences, around 18% of them singletons. Sequences were derived from PBMCs from the stem cell graft donor, sampled from the stem cell graft. The receptors stem from a human donor who donated a stem cell graft to a child with acute lymphoblastic leukemia.

V usage is TRBV19 and J usage is TRBJ2-1; D perhaps matches TRBD1 (6 bases). The CDR3 has 15 residues. V was clipped by 1 base and J by 5 bases, with 12 bases between them. From germline, CDR1 is LNHDA and CDR2 SQIVND (reference sequence). The CDR3: CASSIVGTKNNEQFF. The DNA of the CDR3 is TGTGCCAGTAGTATAGTAGGGACAAAGAACAATGAGCAGTTCTTC.

The CDR3 is CATSNLVTGRLQETQYF. For the CDR3, the DNA is TGTGCCACGTCTAACCTCGTGACAGGGCGACTACAAGAGACCCAGTACTTC. The chain links TRBV15 to TRBJ2-5; 7 bases match TRBD1. V dropped 9 bases and J dropped 2; count of bases not matched to a gene: 18. CDR1 and CDR2 (germline): LNHNV, YYDKDF (reference sequence). The CDR3 length is 17 residues.

The V gene is TRBV11-2, the J gene TRBJ2-1, with TRBD2 identical over 12 bases. CDR3 length: 15 amino acids. Germline trimming cut 6 bases from V and 6 bases from J; bases unmatched to any gene: 6. Germline CDR1 is SGHAT and CDR2 is FQNNGV. The CDR3 coding sequence is TGTGCCAGCAGAACGACTAGCGGGAGTCCCAATGAGCAGTTCTTC. Translation: CASRTTSGSPNEQFF.

This clonotype has only a few counts. The rearrangement links TRBV6-5 to TRBJ2-1; tentatively, D is TRBD2 (6 bases). This CDR3 is built from 15 residues. V was pared by 10 bases and J by 0 bases, with 16 bases between. CDR1 and CDR2 from the germline V gene are MNHEY and SVGAGI. The CDR3 DNA reads as TGTGCCACCGTCGGGGTAGCGGACTCCTACAATGAGCAGTTCTTC. Encoded protein: CATVGVADSYNEQFF.

This clonotype was counted a few times. The genes are TRBV9 and TRBJ2-1, with 7 bases fitting TRBD1. There are 18 residues in the CDR3. Germline-derived CDR1 and CDR2 are SGDLS and YYNGEE. The V gene end was trimmed by 4 bases and the J gene end by 3 bases; junction bases not matched to a gene: 16. The CDR3 sequence: CASSPRGGGGLVYNEQFF. CDR3 bases: TGTGCCAGCAGCCCCCGAGGGGGCGGCGGTCTGGTCTACAATGAGCAGTTCTTC.

This clonotype was observed a handful of times. The rearrangement links TRBV19 to TRBJ1-4; D is uncertain. Trimming cost V 1 base and J 7 bases, with 13 bases left between them. The V gene's germline CDR1 is LNHDA and CDR2 SQIVND (reference sequence). The CDR3 has 15 amino acids. DNA for the CDR3: TGTGCCAGTAGTATAGTCGGCACGGGCAGTGAAAAACTGTTTTTT. Protein product: CASSIVGTGSEKLFF.

In its sample, this clonotype was seen a few times. The chain has TRBV19 and TRBJ2-7; 10 bases match TRBD2. The CDR3 runs to 14 residues. With 7 bases clipped from V and 3 bases from J, the junction kept 6 bases outside the gene matches. In germline, CDR1 is LNHDA, CDR2 SQIVND (reference sequence). The CDR3: CASKASGSFYEQYF. In DNA form, the CDR3 reads TGTGCCAGTAAGGCTAGCGGGAGTTTCTACGAGCAGTACTTC.

The V call is TRBV5-6, the J call TRBJ2-5; D unresolved. Looked up from germline, CDR1 is SGHDT and CDR2 is YYEEEE. The CDR3 runs to 13 residues. The V gene lost 4 bases and the J gene lost 0 bases, with 7 bases spanning the gap. CDR3 protein: CASSPWYQETQYF. CDR3 sequence (DNA): TGTGCCAGCAGCCCCTGGTACCAAGAGACCCAGTACTTC.

The chain recombines TRBV5-1 with TRBJ1-2, with D perhaps matching TRBD1 (6 bases). Germline V gene sequence: CDR1 SGHRS, CDR2 YFSETQ. The CDR3 has 14 amino acids. V lost 4 bases and J lost 3, with 13 bases in between. CDR3 sequence: CASSAWTEDYGYTF. The CDR3 bases are TGCGCCAGCAGCGCTTGGACAGAGGACTATGGCTACACCTTC. Filled out from reference TRBV5-1 and TRBJ1-2, the complete variable domain reads KAGVTQTPRYLIKTRGQQVTLSCSPISGHRSVSWYQQTPGQGLQFLFEYFSETQRNKGNFPGRFSGRQFSNSRSEMNVSTLELGDSALYLCASSAWTEDYGYTFGSGTRLTVV.

CDR3 DNA sequence: TGTGCCAGCAGTTTAGCGTCAGGGGGCGTCTCTGAAGCTTTCTTT. Protein: CASSLASGGVSEAFF. The rearrangement joins TRBV12-3 or TRBV12-4 to TRBJ1-1, with 8 bases that match TRBD1. The CDR3 loop spans 15 amino acids. V shed 0 bases and J 6 bases; nucleotides not matched to a gene: 6.

This clonotype occurred a few times. The V call is TRBV29-1, the J call TRBJ2-1; TRBD1 agrees at 9 bases. The germline V gene encodes CDR1 SQVTM and CDR2 ANQGSEA. Trimming at V came to 7 bases and at J to 9 bases, leaving 7 bases not matched to a gene. The CDR3 consists of 12 residues. In nucleotides, the CDR3 is TGCAGCGGCGGACAGGGGAACACTGAGCAGTTCTTC. The encoded protein is CSGGQGNTEQFF.

The chain couples TRBV3-1 to TRBJ2-2; TRBD2 agrees at 9 bases. The V segment lost 6 bases and the J segment 6 bases; nucleotides outside the gene matches: 14. Germline V CDR1 and CDR2: LGHDT, YNNKEL (reference sequence). The CDR3 is 17 amino acids. In DNA form, the CDR3 reads TGTGCCAGCAGTCCTACATTAGCGGGAGATCTCTCCGGGGAGCTGTTTTTT. As protein: CASSPTLAGDLSGELFF.

This chain joins TRBV7-2 and TRBJ2-7; 7 bases are a match to TRBD2. After removal of 6 bases from V and 0 bases from J, the junction contained 11 bases not matched to a gene. Germline CDR1 SGHTA, CDR2 FQGNSA. The CDR3 sequence is 16 residues long. The CDR3 reads CASSYLLAKPSYEQYF. The CDR3, as DNA: TGTGCCAGCAGTTACCTACTAGCGAAACCCTCCTACGAGCAGTACTTC.

This clonotype came up a few times. V and J are TRBV15 and TRBJ2-3; D possibly matches TRBD1 or TRBD2 (5 bases each). Germline V CDR1 and CDR2: LNHNV, YYDKDF (reference sequence). V lost 6 bases to trimming and J lost 3 bases, with 16 bases between them. This CDR3 spans 15 amino acids. The CDR3, as DNA: TGTGCCACCAGAGCTGGGGGACCACCTACAGATACGCAGTATTTT. Its protein product is CATRAGGPPTDTQYF.

The rearrangement uses TRBV6-1 and TRBJ2-3; weak D call: TRBD2 (7 bases). The V and J ends lost 7 bases and 12 bases respectively, with 20 bases between them. Germline-derived CDR1 and CDR2 are MNHNS and SASEGT. The CDR3 is 13 amino acids. CDR3 coding DNA: TGTGCCAGCAAGTCGCCCGGGGGCGGGAGACAGTATTTT. This sequence encodes CASKSPGGGRQYF.

This clonotype was counted a few times. The chain uses TRBV10-3 and TRBJ2-1, with TRBD2 identical over 11 bases. The CDR3 is 16 amino acids. CDR1 and CDR2 from the germline V gene are ENHRY and SYGVKD. Losses at the gene ends were 2 bases for V and 4 bases for J; bases not matched to a gene: 4. The CDR3 nucleotides are TGTGCCATCAGTGAGCCGGGACTAGCGGAGTACAATGAGCAGTTCTTC. It translates to CAISEPGLAEYNEQFF.

The chain has TRBV7-2 and TRBJ2-5, with D perhaps matching TRBD1 (6 bases). The CDR3 runs to 14 residues. Deletions cut 5 bases from V and 5 bases from J, with 15 bases between. Germline CDR1 is SGHTA and CDR2 is FQGNSA. Here the CDR3 DNA reads TGTGCCAGCAGCGGAGTGGGGGCATGGGAGACCCAGTACTTC. This sequence encodes CASSGVGAWETQYF.

This clonotype occurred a few times. The rearrangement links TRBV20-1 to TRBJ1-1, with D unclear. Germline CDR1 DFQATT, CDR2 SNEGSKA (reference sequence). This CDR3 has 15 residues. The V and J ends lost 5 bases and 3 bases respectively, with 19 bases between them. The CDR3 region is CSALGLELKDTEAFF. Here the CDR3 DNA reads TGCAGTGCTTTAGGACTCGAACTTAAGGACACTGAAGCTTTCTTT.

The J gene is TRBJ2-1, the V gene TRBV6-4; 10 nucleotides align to TRBD2. CDR1 and CDR2 (germline): MRHNA, SNTAGT. The trim removed 4 bases at V and 7 bases at J, leaving 7 bases unmatched. The CDR3 length is 15 residues. In DNA, the CDR3 is TGTGCCAGCAGTGCCGGGACTAGCGAGGGAAATGAGCAGTTCTTC. Translated, it gives CASSAGTSEGNEQFF.

This clonotype has a handful of counts. V gene TRBV27 combines with J gene TRBJ1-2; no clear D. Between the trimmed V and J ends, which lost 2 bases and 2 bases, there was a span of 15 bases. CDR1 is MNHEY and CDR2 is SMNVEV in the germline V gene (reference sequence). The CDR3 is made up of 16 amino acids. DNA for the CDR3: TGTGCCAGCAGTTTAAATTCAGGCGGCCTGAACTATGGCTACACCTTC. Its protein product is CASSLNSGGLNYGYTF.

As regards this clonotype: The junction differs from germline at one of its ends, possibly a read error. CDR3 nucleotide sequence: TGTGCCAGCATCCAAGATGGGACCGGGCCCTCTTTTAATGAAAAACTGTTTTTT. Its translation is CASIQDGTGPSFNEKLFF. The genes are TRBV4-2 and TRBJ1-4; possible D gene TRBD1, 5 bases. The CDR3 loop spans 18 amino acids. Germline loops: CDR1 LGHNA, CDR2 YNFKEQ.